A single sample is the source of the 11 T cell receptor beta chains below, sequenced in a study of human T cells and chemical hapten exposure. Regarding time point: pre-sensitization, week 0. Described treatment: therapeutic diphenylcyclopropenone sensitization with weekly scalp DPC. In TCRdb, the RACE reads were re-called with MiXCR into one record per CDR3 protein. Among more than 250,000 distinct CDR3 sequences listed, approximately 8.6% were seen once. The source was whole blood, collected in connection with sensitization to the hapten diphenylcyclopropenone (DPC). All receptors come from a woman aged 35 to 49 with alopecia areata. Some clones in this sample may be carry-over from other donors' samples.

This clonotype appeared a few times. Mismatch with germline at one junction end may stem from a read error. This rearrangement joins TRBV7-2 to TRBJ2-1; possibly TRBD1 or TRBD2 for D (5 bases each). The CDR3 length is 12 residues. Germline V gene sequence: CDR1 SGHTA, CDR2 FQGNSA. The CDR3, as DNA: TGTGCCAGCAGCTTACCCGGGACCAATCTGCTCTTC. As protein: CASSLPGTNLLF.

This clonotype has more than one count but fewer than ten. This rearrangement joins TRBV28 to TRBJ2-3; TRBD1 matches 9 bases. The ends lost 3 bases at V and 0 bases at J; junction bases unmatched: 7. The CDR3 sequence is 17 residues long. Per germline, CDR1 MDHEN and CDR2 SYDVKM. This CDR3 is CASSFGDRASSTDTQYF. CDR3 sequence (DNA): TGTGCCAGCAGTTTCGGGGACAGGGCCTCTAGCACAGATACGCAGTATTTT. The variable domain in full, with the rest retrieved from reference TRBV28 and TRBJ2-3, is DVKVTQSSRYLVKRTGEKVFLECVQDMDHENMFWYRQDPGLGLRLIYFSYDVKMKEKGDIPEGYSVSREKKERFSLILESASTNQTSMYLCASSFGDRASSTDTQYFGPGTRLTVL.

In this sample, this clonotype turned up many times. The rearrangement links TRBV5-1 to TRBJ2-5, with 9 nucleotides matching TRBD2. Germline CDR1 is SGHRS and CDR2 is YFSETQ. V gave up 4 bases and J gave up 5 bases; unmatched junction bases: 3. The CDR3 is 13 amino acids. The CDR3 is CASSGSGSETQYF. CDR3 nucleotide sequence: TGCGCCAGCAGCGGTAGCGGGAGTGAGACCCAGTACTTC.

V and J are TRBV7-2 and TRBJ2-1, with D maybe TRBD2 (5 bases). Looked up from germline, CDR1 is SGHTA and CDR2 is FQGNSA. The CDR3 runs 12 residues. V lost 2 bases to trimming and J lost 12 bases, with 11 bases between them. The CDR3 here is CASSLSGTGQFF. The CDR3 DNA sequence: TGTGCCAGCAGCTTATCGGGAACTGGGCAGTTCTTC.

This chain uses TRBV10-3 with TRBJ2-3; no firm D call. Trimming shortened V by 8 bases and J by 5 bases, and 17 bases separated the two germline ends. The CDR3 has 14 residues. Germline V gene sequence: CDR1 ENHRY, CDR2 SYGVKD. The CDR3 DNA is TGTGCCATCGGGGTTCAAACGACCGGAGATACGCAGTATTTT. Protein: CAIGVQTTGDTQYF.

The V and J genes are TRBV29-1 and TRBJ2-5; D is possibly TRBD1 (6 bases). V was pared by 3 bases and J by 3 bases, with 17 bases between. Germline CDR1 reads SQVTM; CDR2 reads ANQGSEA. This CDR3 region has 15 residues. The DNA of the CDR3 is TGCAGCGTTGATGGGGAACAGGGACGGGAAGAGACCCAGTACTTC. Protein sequence: CSVDGEQGREETQYF.

The CDR3: CSARKLAGGLTQYF. In DNA, the CDR3 is TGCAGTGCTAGAAAGCTAGCGGGAGGTCTCACGCAGTATTTT. The rearrangement links TRBV20-1 to TRBJ2-3, with 11 nucleotides matching TRBD2. Losses at the gene ends were 2 bases for V and 9 bases for J; bases not matched to a gene: 7. The CDR3 spans 14 residues. Germline V gives CDR1 DFQATT, CDR2 SNEGSKA (reference sequence).

This clonotype was seen only a few times. The genes are TRBV5-1 and TRBJ2-3; 11 bases align to TRBD2. Germline CDR1 is SGHRS and CDR2 is YFSETQ. Trimming cost V 3 bases and J 2 bases; bases outside gene matches: 2. The CDR3 consists of 15 residues. The CDR3 DNA reads as TGCGCCAGCAGCTCGACTAGCGGGGACACAGATACGCAGTATTTT. Translated, it gives CASSSTSGDTDTQYF.

The V and J genes are TRBV4-3 and TRBJ2-1; possibly TRBD1 or TRBD2 for D (6 bases each). This CDR3 region has 15 residues. V lost 0 bases, J lost 3 bases, and 9 bases lay in between. Germline V lookup: CDR1 LGHNA, CDR2 YSLEER. CDR3 loop: CASSQEGGHYNEQFF. In DNA, the CDR3 is TGCGCCAGCAGCCAAGAAGGGGGGCACTACAATGAGCAGTTCTTC.

This clonotype was seen ten or more times. V and J are TRBV5-8 and TRBJ1-1; 7 positions match TRBD1. V lost 9 bases to trimming and J lost 1 base; unmatched junction nucleotides: 6. Germline V CDR1 and CDR2: SGHTS, YDEGEE. This CDR3 is 13 amino acids long. DNA for the CDR3: TGTGCCACGATACGGACAGGGAACACTGAAGCTTTCTTT. As protein: CATIRTGNTEAFF.

In this sample, this clonotype is medium-sized (0.01 to 0.1%). The chain joins TRBV4-2 to TRBJ2-1; no clear D gene. CDR3 length equals 14 residues. In germline, CDR1 is LGHNA, CDR2 YNFKEQ. V was trimmed by 0 bases and J by 9 bases, leaving 12 bases between them. The CDR3 nucleotides read TGTGCCAGCAGCCAAGATGCTCTGGGCGGTGAGCAGTTCTTC. Residues: CASSQDALGGEQFF.